One TCR beta chain is described in this entry. Profiling relied on immunoSEQ multiplex PCR, and the TCRdb table lists in-frame clones only, not all of them. The data hold 300,000 or so clones, with 70% to 90% observed a single time. This record belongs to a study of blood T cell repertoires in COVID-19. Study-level information: Sources were T cells, B-cell-depleted T cells, or PBMCs; the material itself was cDNA or gDNA.

Clinical histories supplied by participants themselves formed the basis of cohort assignment. Either two negative PCRs, clearance, or symptom resolution qualified Cohort 3 donors as recovered. CDR1 and CDR2 from the germline V gene are SEHNR and FQNEAQ (reference sequence). Trimming took off 1 base at V and 0 bases at J, with 10 bases between the two ends. The length of the CDR3 is 17 residues. The sample consisted of PBMCs or T cells enriched from blood (not recorded which). The V and J genes are TRBV7-9 and TRBJ1-6; D might be TRBD1 (6 bases). The TCR sequence derives from a woman younger than 45 who had recovered from COVID-19. The CDR3: CASSLVQGSSYNSPLHF. In DNA form, the CDR3 reads TGTGCCAGCAGCTTAGTGCAGGGGAGCTCCTATAATTCACCCCTCCACTTT.